These 30 T cell receptor beta chains came from one sample sequenced in a study of control samples from healthy donors and cancer patients. TCRdb's table, derived via immunoSEQ multiplex PCR, lists solely in-frame clones and lacks some. The table includes 60,000 or so clones, 88% detected once. The sequenced sample was blood. These receptors originate from a man aged 50 to 60 in good health.

CDR3 sequence reads: CAWSVEDGDGYTF. The CDR3 nucleotides read TGTGCCTGGAGTGTAGAGGATGGGGATGGCTACACCTTC. V gene TRBV30 combines with J gene TRBJ1-2; no definite D call. This CDR3 contains 13 residues. V gave up 0 bases and J gave up 6 bases, with 11 bases separating them. Germline V gene lookup returns CDR1 GTSNPN and CDR2 SVGIG (reference sequence).

CDR3 residues: CASSLALQPQETQYF. CDR3 in DNA: TGTGCCAGCAGCTTAGCGTTACAACCCCAAGAGACCCAGTACTTC. The chain uses TRBV7-2 and TRBJ2-5; D gene ambiguous. Trimming cost V 0 bases and J 1 base, with 9 bases left between them. CDR1 is SGHTA, CDR2 FQGNSA, per germline. The CDR3 runs to 15 residues.

The chain recombines TRBV19 with TRBJ2-3; unclear D gene. Germline values: CDR1 LNHDA, CDR2 SQIVND (reference sequence). The CDR3 extends over 12 amino acids. Trimming stripped 5 bases from V and 7 bases from J, with 10 bases between. The CDR3 nucleotides read TGTGCCAGTAGTTCCTACTCGTATACGCAGTATTTT. This encodes CASSSYSYTQYF.

This clone was seen a single time. The chain recombines TRBV9 with TRBJ1-2; TRBD1 matches 7 bases. Germline lookup yields CDR1 SGDLS and CDR2 YYNGEE. This CDR3 comprises 12 residues. Trimming at V came to 3 bases and at J to 8 bases, leaving 4 bases not matched to a gene. The CDR3 region is CASSAQGSGYTF. CDR3 in DNA: TGTGCCAGCAGCGCACAGGGGAGCGGCTACACCTTC.

The rearrangement links TRBV2 to TRBJ1-5; 7 positions match TRBD1. V dropped 6 bases and J dropped 6; count of bases not matched to a gene: 14. CDR3 length: 16 residues. Looked up from germline, CDR1 is SNHLY and CDR2 is FYNNEI. CDR3 region: CASRAPDRLSFQPQHF. As DNA, the CDR3 is TGTGCCAGCAGAGCCCCGGACAGGTTGTCTTTTCAGCCCCAGCATTTT.

The chain couples TRBV2 to TRBJ2-1, with D possibly being TRBD1 (6 bases). V gave up 9 bases and J gave up 5 bases, with 20 bases separating them. From germline, CDR1 is SNHLY and CDR2 FYNNEI. This CDR3 has 15 residues. CDR3 amino acids: CARGSGHLLDNEQFF. The CDR3 nucleotides are TGTGCCAGGGGCTCGGGACACTTACTCGACAATGAGCAGTTCTTC.

The chain uses TRBV7-8 and TRBJ2-1; the D is unclear. This CDR3 region has 14 residues. CDR1 is SGHVS, CDR2 FQNEAQ, per germline. Between the trimmed V and J ends, which lost 4 bases and 3 bases, there was a span of 10 bases. In DNA, the CDR3 is TGTGCCAGCAGCTCCCTTATGGGCTACAATGAGCAGTTCTTC. Translated: CASSSLMGYNEQFF.

The rearrangement joins TRBV9 to TRBJ2-1; 7 nucleotides align to TRBD2. The trim removed 0 bases at V and 4 bases at J, leaving 4 bases unmatched. The CDR3 runs to 15 residues. From germline, CDR1 is SGDLS and CDR2 YYNGEE. Written as DNA, the CDR3 is TGTGCCAGCAGCGTAGGGGAGGGGCGGTACAATGAGCAGTTCTTC. This encodes CASSVGEGRYNEQFF.

The chain is built from TRBV10-3 and TRBJ1-1; D gene ambiguous. Germline CDR1 reads ENHRY; CDR2 reads SYGVKD. V lost 2 bases and J lost 3, with 7 bases in between. The CDR3 has 13 amino acids. The CDR3 reads CAISEMVDTEAFF. DNA for the CDR3: TGTGCCATCAGTGAGATGGTGGACACTGAAGCTTTCTTT.

The chain combines TRBV6-6 with TRBJ2-4, with a weak D call TRBD2 (5 bases). The V gene lost 2 bases and the J gene lost 12 bases, with 11 bases spanning the gap. The germline V gene has CDR1 MNHNY and CDR2 SVGAGI (reference sequence). The CDR3 extends over 12 amino acids. CDR3 sequence reads: CASSYAHEGQYF. CDR3 nucleotide sequence: TGTGCCAGCAGTTACGCCCATGAGGGTCAGTACTTC.

The V and J genes are TRBV3-1 (or the pseudogene TRBV3-2) and TRBJ1-1, with TRBD1 identical over 10 bases. CDR1 and CDR2 from the germline V gene are LGHDT and YNNKEL (reference sequence). Trimming cost V 6 bases and J 7 bases; bases outside gene matches: 5. The CDR3 runs 13 residues. The CDR3 DNA reads as TGTGCCAGCAGACTCCGGGACAGGGGTGAAGCTTTCTTT. Protein: CASRLRDRGEAFF.

The gene calls are TRBV18 and TRBJ2-7; 7 bases match TRBD1. This CDR3 spans 15 amino acids. Germline values: CDR1 KGHSH, CDR2 LQKENI. The junction had 5 bases not matched to a gene; V was cut back by 3 bases and J by 0 bases. CDR3 sequence reads: CASSPNRDSSYEQYF. For the CDR3, the DNA is TGTGCCAGCTCACCCAATCGGGACAGCTCCTACGAGCAGTACTTC.

The gene calls are TRBV10-1 and TRBJ2-5; 7 bases align to TRBD2. The length of the CDR3 is 15 residues. CDR1 WNHNN and CDR2 SYGVQD come from the germline V gene (reference sequence). J lost 3 bases, V lost 3 bases, and 7 bases had no gene match. This CDR3 is CASSESSGEKETQYF. CDR3 nucleotides: TGCGCCAGCAGTGAATCAAGCGGGGAGAAAGAGACCCAGTACTTC.

The chain carries TRBV29-1 and TRBJ2-6; D is ambiguous. V was trimmed by 6 bases and J by 0 bases, leaving 6 bases between them. Looked up from germline, CDR1 is SQVTM and CDR2 is ANQGSEA. This CDR3 contains 13 residues. Here the CDR3 DNA reads TGCAGCGTATTAGGCTCTGGGGCCAACGTCCTGACTTTC. It specifies CSVLGSGANVLTF.

This chain links TRBV6-5 with TRBJ2-1; 8 bases match TRBD2. Germline assignment: CDR1 MNHEY and CDR2 SVGAGI. With 7 bases clipped from V and 2 bases from J, the junction kept 7 bases outside the gene matches. The CDR3 covers 15 residues. CDR3 region: CASTSVAGTYNEQFF. DNA for the CDR3: TGTGCCAGCACTAGTGTAGCGGGGACCTACAATGAGCAGTTCTTC.

The genes are TRBV7-9 and TRBJ1-1; 10 bases match TRBD1. The J segment lost 3 bases and the V segment lost 5 bases, leaving 9 bases of the junction unmatched. This CDR3 spans 16 amino acids. Germline values: CDR1 SEHNR, CDR2 FQNEAQ (reference sequence). DNA for the CDR3: TGTGCCAGCAGCCTGAAGAGGGACAGGGGAGACACTGAAGCTTTCTTT. This gives the protein CASSLKRDRGDTEAFF. Variable domain in full (rest from reference TRBV7-9 and TRBJ1-1): DTGVSQNPRHKITKRGQNVTFRCDPISEHNRLYWYRQTLGQGPEFLTYFQNEAQLEKSRLLSDRFSAERPKGSFSTLEIQRTEQGDSAMYLCASSLKRDRGDTEAFFGQGTRLTVV.

The chain carries TRBV7-2 and TRBJ1-2, with no clear D. Germline V CDR1 and CDR2: SGHTA, FQGNSA. Trimming removed 1 base from V and 5 bases from J, with 8 bases in between. CDR3 length: 13 amino acids. The CDR3 is CASSLGEWYGYTF. CDR3 in DNA: TGTGCCAGCAGCTTAGGGGAGTGGTATGGCTACACCTTC.

This rearrangement joins TRBV7-8 to TRBJ2-3, with D perhaps assigned TRBD1 or TRBD2 (6 bases each). Germline CDR1 reads SGHVS; CDR2 reads FQNEAQ. The CDR3 length is 14 residues. V shed 5 bases and J shed 6 bases, with 15 bases lying between them. CDR3 sequence (DNA): TGTGCCAGCAGCCCCCTTCGAGGGGGGGATACGCAGTATTTT. Translation: CASSPLRGGDTQYF. Drawing the rest from reference TRBV7-8 and TRBJ2-3, the complete variable domain is GAGVSQSPRYKVAKRGQDVALRCDPISGHVSLFWYQQALGQGPEFLTYFQNEAQLDKSGLPSDRFFAERPEGSVSTLKIQRTQQEDSAVYLCASSPLRGGDTQYFGPGTRLTVL.

V gene TRBV3-1 (or the pseudogene TRBV3-2) combines with J gene TRBJ2-3; D not certain. V was pared by 3 bases and J by 3 bases, with 7 bases between. Germline V gene lookup returns CDR1 LGHDT and CDR2 YNNKEL (reference sequence). The CDR3 consists of 13 residues. The chain's CDR3 is CASSQSPTDTQYF. CDR3 DNA sequence: TGTGCCAGCAGCCAGAGCCCTACAGATACGCAGTATTTT.

The chain carries TRBV9 and TRBJ1-4; D might be TRBD1 (5 bases). CDR3 length equals 13 residues. Per the germline V gene, CDR1 is SGDLS and CDR2 is YYNGEE. V lost 2 bases and J lost 8, with 10 bases in between. The CDR3 nucleotides read TGTGCCAGCAGCGTCGGGACCCAGGAAAAACTGTTTTTT. Amino acids: CASSVGTQEKLFF.

This clone showed up just a few times. This rearrangement joins TRBV11-2 to TRBJ2-7, with 9 positions matching TRBD1. Germline V gene sequence: CDR1 SGHAT, CDR2 FQNNGV. V was clipped by 0 bases and J by 3 bases; unmatched bases: 3. This CDR3 has 15 amino acids. CDR3 sequence (DNA): TGTGCCAGCAGCTTAGATAGGGACAGGGACTACGAGCAGTACTTC. It yields the protein CASSLDRDRDYEQYF.

The chain employs TRBV6-2 or TRBV6-3 and TRBJ1-1, with no clear D. V was trimmed by 2 bases and J by 1 base, leaving 14 bases between them. This CDR3 region has 16 residues. CDR1 is MNHEY and CDR2 is SVGEGT in the germline V gene. The CDR3 DNA follows: TGTGCCAGCAGTTACCCTCTCCTCACAGCGAACACTGAAGCTTTCTTT. It is translated as CASSYPLLTANTEAFF.

This clone came up a few times. The chain combines TRBV7-9 with TRBJ1-4; 9 bases are shared with TRBD1. This CDR3 is built from 15 residues. The V and J ends lost 5 bases and 5 bases, in that order; junction bases with no gene match: 6. Germline-derived CDR1 and CDR2 are SEHNR and FQNEAQ (reference sequence). The DNA for the CDR3 is TGTGCCAGCAGCCTTTGGGACAGGGAGAATGAAAAACTGTTTTTT. This sequence encodes CASSLWDRENEKLFF.

J is TRBJ2-3 and V is TRBV7-2, with a tentative D call TRBD2 (6 bases). The V gene's germline CDR1 is SGHTA and CDR2 FQGNSA. The V and J ends lost 5 bases and 2 bases respectively, with 8 bases between them. The CDR3 is 13 amino acids. CDR3 bases: TGTGCCAGCAGCCGGGACTCCACAGATACGCAGTATTTT. Amino acid sequence: CASSRDSTDTQYF.

The chain carries TRBV19 and TRBJ2-7; the D is unclear. The ends were cut back, 3 bases at V and 2 bases at J, with 11 bases in the middle. The CDR3 totals 14 residues. Germline V gives CDR1 LNHDA, CDR2 SQIVND (reference sequence). Here the CDR3 reads CASSIGPHPYEQYF. CDR3 nucleotide sequence: TGTGCCAGTAGTATTGGCCCCCATCCCTACGAGCAGTACTTC.

The chain employs TRBV18 and TRBJ2-7; 7 nucleotides align to TRBD2. The V gene's germline CDR1 is KGHSH and CDR2 LQKENI. V lost 3 bases to trimming and J lost 5 bases; unmatched junction nucleotides: 7. This CDR3 is 14 amino acids long. CDR3 residues: CASSPSGTPHEQYF. CDR3 nucleotide sequence: TGTGCCAGCTCACCGAGCGGGACCCCACACGAGCAGTACTTC. Full variable domain (remainder filled in from reference TRBV18 and TRBJ2-7): NAGVMQNPRHLVRRRGQEARLRCSPMKGHSHVYWYRQLPEEGLKFMVYLQKENIIDESGMPKERFSAEFPKEGPSILRIQQVVRGDSAAYFCASSPSGTPHEQYFGPGTRLTVT.

The chain links TRBV7-9 to TRBJ2-2; 7 bases align to TRBD1. V was pared by 5 bases and J by 6 bases, with 9 bases of the junction left unmatched. The CDR3 runs 15 residues. Germline CDR1 and CDR2: SEHNR and FQNEAQ (reference sequence). This CDR3 reads CASSRRDRVPGELFF. The CDR3 DNA reads TGTGCCAGCAGCCGCCGGGACAGAGTTCCCGGGGAGCTGTTTTTT.

This chain connects TRBV19 to TRBJ2-7; D not resolved. This CDR3 has 14 residues. V was shortened by 6 bases and J by 0 bases, with 12 bases between the two germline ends. Germline CDR1 is LNHDA and CDR2 is SQIVND (reference sequence). CDR3 bases: TGTGCCAGTAGCCCCGGCTGGGGCTCCTACGAGCAGTACTTC. Translation: CASSPGWGSYEQYF.

The J gene is TRBJ2-2, the V gene TRBV7-2, with D possibly called TRBD1 or TRBD2 (5 bases each). The CDR3 consists of 15 residues. V lost 2 bases to trimming and J lost 2 bases, with 9 bases between them. In germline, CDR1 is SGHTA, CDR2 FQGNSA. DNA for the CDR3: TGTGCCAGCAGCTTAACTGGGGGAAACACCGGGGAGCTGTTTTTT. It codes for CASSLTGGNTGELFF.

This clone occurred a few times. V and J are TRBV9 and TRBJ2-5, with 7 bases that match TRBD1. J was trimmed by 1 base and V by 2 bases; bases with no gene match: 2. Looked up from germline, CDR1 is SGDLS and CDR2 is YYNGEE. CDR3 length equals 14 residues. CDR3 nucleotide sequence: TGTGCCAGCAGCGTCCGGGACAGCCAAGAGACCCAGTACTTC. It is translated as CASSVRDSQETQYF.